Here is one T cell receptor beta chain with its context. Its matching antigen is unknown. This sample is drawn from a study of response to subunit inactivated influenza vaccine. Study-level results: The authors suggested that every seasonal influenza vaccination recruits few new T cells.

TCRdb analysed the RT-PCR reads with MiXCR anew, one entry per CDR3 protein. The sample includes under 850,000 distinct CDR3 sequences, around 18% of them seen just once. This specimen consisted of PBMCs from blood, obtained 4 to 6 days after vaccination. This clonotype originated in a middle-aged man who received an inactivated influenza vaccine.

The chain's CDR3 is CASSSQGAVDPQYF. The DNA for the CDR3 is TGTGCCAGCAGTTCACAGGGCGCCGTCGATCCGCAGTATTTT. The chain links TRBV6-2 or TRBV6-3 to TRBJ2-3; a weak D match, TRBD1 (6 bases). Trimming stripped 4 bases from V and 10 bases from J, with 18 bases between. There are 14 residues in the CDR3. Germline V lookup: CDR1 MNHEY, CDR2 SVGEGT.